The clone carrying this T cell receptor (beta chain) was picked up many times. Its specificity is not known. This sample stems from a study of metastatic and nonmetastatic thyroid tumors. Whole-study results and caveats: Malignant thyroid tumors reportedly exceeded benign nodules significantly in TCR beta diversity, with the difference appearing in blood and tumor.

V dropped 7 bases and J dropped 9 bases, with 19 bases sitting between them. The CDR3 totals 14 residues. Per germline, CDR1 MNHNS and CDR2 SASEGT. TCRdb re-called clones from the PCR reads using MiXCR. Found here are 35,000 to 40,000 clones, less than 25% of them singletons; the top ten hold 15% to 18%. No treatment had been given to any patient before thyroid surgery. This TCR was sampled from a female donor with papillary thyroid cancer or a benign thyroid nodule (not recorded which). Some clones in this sample may be carry-over from other donors' samples. The chain is built from TRBV6-1 and TRBJ2-4; D possibly uses TRBD1 or TRBD2 (5 bases each). The source material was blood. CDR3 bases: TGTGCCAGCATGGGGGTAGGCGCAAAGGGCATTCAGTACTTC. This encodes CASMGVGAKGIQYF.